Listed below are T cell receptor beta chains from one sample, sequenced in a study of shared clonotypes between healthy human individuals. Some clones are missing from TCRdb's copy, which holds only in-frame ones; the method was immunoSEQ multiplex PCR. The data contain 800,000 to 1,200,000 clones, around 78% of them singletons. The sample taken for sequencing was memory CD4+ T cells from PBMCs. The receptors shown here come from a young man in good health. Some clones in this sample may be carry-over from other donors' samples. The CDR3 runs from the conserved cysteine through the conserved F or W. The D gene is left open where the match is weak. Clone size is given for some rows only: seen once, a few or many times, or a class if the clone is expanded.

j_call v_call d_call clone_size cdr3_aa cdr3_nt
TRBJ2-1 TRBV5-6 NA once CASSSGVTSYNEQFF TGTGCCAGCAGCTCCGGGGTCACCTCCTACAATGAGCAGTTCTTC
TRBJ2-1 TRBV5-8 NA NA CASSSSLTLPYNEQFF TGTGCCAGCAGCTCTAGCCTGACCCTCCCATACAATGAGCAGTTCTTC
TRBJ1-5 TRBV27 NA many CASSLLGQPQHF TGTGCCAGCAGTTTACTGGGTCAGCCCCAGCATTTT
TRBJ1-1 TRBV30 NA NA CAWRDGNTEAFF TGTGCCTGGAGAGACGGTAACACTGAAGCTTTCTTT
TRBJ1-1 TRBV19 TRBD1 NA CASSTRTGRLAEAFF TGTGCCAGTAGTACCCGGACAGGGAGGCTCGCTGAAGCTTTCTTT
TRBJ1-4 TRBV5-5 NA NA CASSLDGPGGEKLFF TGTGCCAGCAGCTTGGACGGCCCTGGCGGTGAAAAACTGTTTTTT
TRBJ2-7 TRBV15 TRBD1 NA CATESRGRDDEQYF TGTGCCACCGAATCCAGGGGGCGCGACGACGAGCAGTACTTC
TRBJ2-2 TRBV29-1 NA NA CSVEEGYRVPGELFF TGCAGCGTTGAGGAGGGATACAGGGTCCCCGGGGAGCTGTTTTTT
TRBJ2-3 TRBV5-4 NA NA CASSPDVGTDTQYF TGTGCCAGCAGCCCGGACGTAGGTACAGATACGCAGTATTTT
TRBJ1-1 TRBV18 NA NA CASSPNNGMNTEAFF TGTGCCAGCTCACCTAACAACGGCATGAACACTGAAGCTTTCTTT
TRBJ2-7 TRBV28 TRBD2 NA CASDTGTSGTYEQYF TGTGCCAGCGATACTGGGACTAGCGGGACCTACGAGCAGTACTTC
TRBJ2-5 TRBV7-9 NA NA CASSALETQYF TGTGCCAGCAGCGCCTTGGAGACCCAGTACTTC
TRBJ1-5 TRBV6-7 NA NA CASSCDRFNQPQHF TGTGCCAGCAGCTGTGACAGGTTCAATCAGCCCCAGCATTTT
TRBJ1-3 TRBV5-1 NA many CASSFSPPGTRLSSGNTIYF TGCGCCAGCAGCTTTTCCCCGCCCGGGACTCGACTTAGCTCTGGAAACACCATATATTTT
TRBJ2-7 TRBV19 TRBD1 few CASSIRDRDDEQYF TGTGCCAGTAGTATTAGGGACAGGGACGACGAGCAGTACTTC
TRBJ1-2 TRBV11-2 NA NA CASSFTDSHYGYTF TGTGCCAGCAGCTTTACCGACAGTCACTATGGCTACACCTTC